What follows describes a single T cell receptor beta chain. This sample is drawn from a study of shared clonotypes between healthy human individuals. This CDR3 region has 16 residues. V lost 5 bases, J lost 7 bases, and 18 bases lay in between. Per germline, CDR1 MGHDK and CDR2 SYGVNS. Libraries were prepared by immunoSEQ multiplex PCR; TCRdb keeps only in-frame clonotypes and omits some of them. Of roughly 2.2 million clones in the sample, just under 95% were seen once. This chain uses TRBV25-1 with TRBJ1-6; a possible D gene is TRBD1 (6 bases). The sample taken for sequencing was naive CD4+ T cells from PBMCs. Subset in this sample: CD45RA+ positively selected. The sequence came from a man between 18 and 35 years old in good health. Some clones in this sample may be carry-over from other donors' samples. CDR3 bases: TGTGCCAGCAGTTGGGGACTAACAGGGAACAATTCACCCCTCCACTTT. It is translated as CASSWGLTGNNSPLHF.